These T cell receptor beta chains were read from a single sample in a study of blood T cells in healthy people across ages. TCRdb ran MiXCR on the 5' RACE reads and lists one entry per CDR3 protein. This repertoire shows about 1.7 million distinct CDR3 sequences, 28% found once; its top ten account for roughly 8%. Sequenced: blood. Receptors originate from a woman aged 25-40 years in good health. Both conserved end residues are part of each CDR3. D genes are given only for firm matches. Clone sizes are given selectively: once, few, many, or a class where the clone is expanded.

>TRBJ2-3|TRBV5-1|TRBD2|many
TGCGCCAGCAGCTACCTAGCGGGAGCGGATACGCAGTATTTT
CASSYLAGADTQYF
>TRBJ2-5|TRBV18|NA|many
TGTGCCAGCTCCCGTGACAAAGAGCAGTACTTC
CASSRDKEQYF
>TRBJ2-5|TRBV20-1|NA|NA
TGCAGTGCTGAGGACCCCCCAGGGGAGACCCAGTACTTC
CSAEDPPGETQYF
>TRBJ2-7|TRBV6-1|NA|NA
TGTGCCAGCAGGGACCGGTGGGGCGAGCAGTACTTC
CASRDRWGEQYF
>TRBJ2-5|TRBV15|TRBD1|many
TGTGCCACGGGACAGGGAGGGGAGACCCAGTACTTC
CATGQGGETQYF
>TRBJ2-5|TRBV28|TRBD1|many
TGTGCCAGCAGTGGTGGGACAGGGAAAGAGACCCAGTACTTC
CASSGGTGKETQYF
>TRBJ1-1|TRBV12-3/TRBV12-4|NA|once
TGTGCCAGCAGCCTTCGACAGGCCATCCGTTACTCTGAAGCTTTCTTT
CASSLRQAIRYSEAFF
>TRBJ1-4|TRBV7-9|NA|few
TGTGCCAGCAGCCTACTAGGGGCCCTTGCGGAAAAACTGTTTTTT
CASSLLGALAEKLFF
>TRBJ1-1|TRBV19|NA|few
TGTGCCAGTAGTAAGGTGAACACTGAAGCTTTCTTT
CASSKVNTEAFF
>TRBJ1-2|TRBV29-1|NA|many
TGCAGCGTTGAAATATACCGGGGCTACACCTTC
CSVEIYRGYTF
>TRBJ2-3|TRBV27|NA|few
TGTGCCAGCACCTCTGGGGGCCTCCGGAATCAATTTACGCAGTATTTT
CASTSGGLRNQFTQYF
>TRBJ2-3|TRBV12-3/TRBV12-4|NA|once
TGTGCCAGCAGTTTACGGCGGGATAGGACAGATACGCAGTATTTT
CASSLRRDRTDTQYF
>TRBJ2-3|TRBV7-9|TRBD1|few
TGTGCCAGCAGCCGCCGGGACAGGGGTACAGGTACGCAGTATTTT
CASSRRDRGTGTQYF
>TRBJ1-2|TRBV6-1|NA|many
TGTGCCAGCACCACGGGGGTAAACTATGGCTACACCTTC
CASTTGVNYGYTF